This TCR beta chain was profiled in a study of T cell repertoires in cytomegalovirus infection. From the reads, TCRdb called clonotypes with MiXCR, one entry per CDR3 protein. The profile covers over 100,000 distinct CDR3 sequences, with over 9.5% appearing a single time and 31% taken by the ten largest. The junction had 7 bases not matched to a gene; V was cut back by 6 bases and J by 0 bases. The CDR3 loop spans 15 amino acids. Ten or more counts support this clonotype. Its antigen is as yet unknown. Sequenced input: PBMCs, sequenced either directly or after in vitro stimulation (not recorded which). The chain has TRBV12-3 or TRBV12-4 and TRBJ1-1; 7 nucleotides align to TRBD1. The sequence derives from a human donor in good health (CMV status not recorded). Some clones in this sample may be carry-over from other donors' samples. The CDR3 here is CASRDRDSLNTEAFF. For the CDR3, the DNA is TGTGCCAGCAGAGATCGGGACAGTCTGAACACTGAAGCTTTCTTT.